The rows below give T cell receptor beta chains drawn from one sample of a study of cytomegalovirus exposure and HLA in healthy donors. The assay was immunoSEQ multiplex PCR, and TCRdb's table has in-frame clones only and misses some. The sample has roughly 130,000 clones, roughly 74% seen once. The sequenced sample consisted of PBMCs. The receptor set was obtained from a woman aged 45-65 years in good health and CMV-seropositive. Each CDR3 is given with its conserved first and last residue. The D gene is left open where the match is weak. Rows give clone size only sometimes, using once, few, many, or a class for an expanded clone.

V,size,J,D,CDR3,DNA
TRBV19,NA,TRBJ2-5,TRBD1,CASSWDRGQETQYF,TGTGCCAGTAGTTGGGACAGGGGGCAAGAGACCCAGTACTTC
TRBV5-1,NA,TRBJ2-3,TRBD2,CASSLAGGGAGDTQYF,TGCGCCAGCAGCTTGGCCGGCGGGGGGGCAGGAGATACGCAGTATTTT
TRBV9,few,TRBJ1-2,NA,CASSEQGFGANYGYTF,TGTGCCAGCAGCGAGCAGGGTTTTGGAGCTAACTATGGCTACACCTTC
TRBV19,NA,TRBJ2-7,NA,CASSIEHLHEQYF,TGTGCCAGTAGTATCGAACATCTCCACGAGCAGTACTTC
TRBV29-1,few,TRBJ2-7,TRBD1,CSVRQGAHEQYF,TGCAGCGTTCGCCAGGGGGCCCACGAGCAGTACTTC
TRBV7-2,NA,TRBJ1-5,NA,CASSLVRAGQPQHF,TGTGCCAGCAGCTTAGTCAGGGCAGGTCAGCCCCAGCATTTT
TRBV7-9,NA,TRBJ2-5,NA,CASSNDSPSGQYF,TGTGCCAGCAGCAATGACAGCCCCTCGGGCCAGTACTTC
TRBV6-6,NA,TRBJ1-2,TRBD1,CASSNIPGGDGYTF,TGTGCCAGCAGCAACATCCCAGGGGGCGATGGCTACACCTTC
TRBV5-1,NA,TRBJ1-2,NA,CASSLGVNGYTF,TGCGCCAGCAGCTTAGGGGTAAATGGCTACACCTTC
TRBV30,NA,TRBJ2-2,NA,CAWRGSVSGITGELFF,TGTGCCTGGAGGGGGAGCGTGTCGGGAATCACCGGGGAGCTGTTTTTT
TRBV5-1,NA,TRBJ1-6,TRBD1,CASSWTGANSPLHF,TGCGCCAGCAGCTGGACAGGTGCTAATTCACCCCTCCACTTT
TRBV13,NA,TRBJ2-1,NA,CASSLHGGTYNEQFF,TGTGCCAGCAGCTTACACGGGGGAACCTACAATGAGCAGTTCTTC
TRBV29-1,NA,TRBJ2-2,NA,CSVGRLSNTGELFF,TGCAGCGTTGGGCGGCTATCCAACACCGGGGAGCTGTTTTTT
TRBV4-1,NA,TRBJ1-1,NA,CASSQVGAGRNTEAFF,TGCGCCAGCAGCCAAGTTGGGGCAGGACGGAACACTGAAGCTTTCTTT
TRBV6-5,NA,TRBJ1-6,TRBD1,CASSERQGNSPLHF,TGTGCCAGCAGTGAAAGACAGGGTAATTCACCCCTCCACTTT
TRBV30,NA,TRBJ2-1,NA,CAWTRGNYNEQFF,TGTGCCTGGACGCGGGGAAACTACAATGAGCAGTTCTTC
TRBV6-5,NA,TRBJ1-6,NA,CASSYNRASPLHF,TGTGCCAGCAGTTATAACAGGGCGTCACCCCTCCACTTT
TRBV7-8,NA,TRBJ1-4,NA,CASSPARGAGEKLFF,TGTGCCAGCAGCCCGGCCCGGGGGGCGGGTGAAAAACTGTTTTTT
TRBV7-2,NA,TRBJ2-1,NA,CASSTTWNEQFF,TGTGCCAGCAGCACCACATGGAATGAGCAGTTCTTC
TRBV4-2,NA,TRBJ2-1,NA,CASSPSLASSYNEQFF,TGTGCCAGCAGCCCGTCCCTAGCGTCTTCCTACAATGAGCAGTTCTTC
TRBV19,once,TRBJ1-6,NA,CASSIGSGIDSPLHF,TGTGCCAGTAGTATTGGAAGCGGGATCGATTCACCCCTCCACTTT
TRBV6-1,NA,TRBJ2-1,NA,CASSDPPADPYNEQFF,TGTGCCAGCAGTGACCCGCCTGCGGATCCCTACAATGAGCAGTTCTTC
TRBV2,few,TRBJ2-3,TRBD2,CASSDKLGLGPDTQYF,TGTGCCAGCAGTGATAAGCTTGGACTAGGGCCAGATACGCAGTATTTT
TRBV7-2,NA,TRBJ2-6,NA,CASSGTLSGANVLTF,TGTGCCAGCAGCGGGACACTGTCTGGGGCCAACGTCCTGACTTTC
TRBV7-2,NA,TRBJ2-5,NA,CASSLTRAGRWTQYF,TGTGCCAGCAGCTTGACGCGCGCGGGACGGTGGACCCAGTACTTC
TRBV4-3,NA,TRBJ1-2,TRBD1,CASSPTLGTGDGYTF,TGCGCCAGCAGCCCCACCCTCGGGACAGGGGACGGCTACACCTTC
TRBV6-1,NA,TRBJ2-2,TRBD2,CASSPKRGVAGELFF,TGTGCCAGCAGCCCGAAGCGGGGGGTGGCCGGGGAGCTGTTTTTT
TRBV30,NA,TRBJ1-3,NA,CAWNVQGGNTIYF,TGTGCCTGGAACGTTCAGGGGGGAAACACCATATATTTT
TRBV6-1,NA,TRBJ2-5,TRBD2,CASSAVGTSQETQYF,TGTGCCAGCAGTGCAGTCGGGACTAGTCAAGAGACCCAGTACTTC
TRBV6-5,NA,TRBJ1-6,NA,CASSYSTEWSPLHF,TGTGCCAGCAGTTACTCGACAGAGTGGTCACCCCTCCACTTT
TRBV4-3,NA,TRBJ2-2,NA,CASSQARYTGELFF,TGCGCCAGCAGCCAAGCCAGGTACACCGGGGAGCTGTTTTTT
TRBV29-1,NA,TRBJ2-7,TRBD2,CSVSGGPPDEQYF,TGCAGCGTTAGCGGGGGCCCCCCAGACGAGCAGTACTTC
TRBV2,NA,TRBJ1-3,NA,CANSRVIGNTIYF,TGTGCCAACAGCAGGGTTATTGGAAACACCATATATTTT
TRBV11-2,few,TRBJ2-1,NA,CASSLGPNYPYNEQFF,TGTGCCAGCAGCTTAGGGCCGAACTACCCATACAATGAGCAGTTCTTC
TRBV5-1,NA,TRBJ2-2,NA,CASSPQGPGELFF,TGCGCCAGCAGCCCACAGGGTCCCGGGGAGCTGTTTTTT
TRBV18,NA,TRBJ2-7,NA,CASSPAGTSYEQYF,TGTGCCAGCTCACCAGCCGGGACATCCTACGAGCAGTACTTC
TRBV5-4,once,TRBJ1-5,NA,CASSLANSGAAQHF,TGTGCCAGCAGCTTGGCAAACTCTGGGGCGGCCCAGCATTTT
TRBV7-2,NA,TRBJ2-5,NA,CASSSAAAAETQYF,TGTGCCAGCAGCTCCGCCGCGGCGGCAGAGACCCAGTACTTC
TRBV21-1,few,TRBJ2-7,NA,CASSKPTRRLSGYEQYF,TGTGCCAGCTCCAAACCAACCCGCCGCCTGAGCGGCTACGAGCAGTACTTC
TRBV2,NA,TRBJ2-7,TRBD2,CASSGGAGGEQYF,TGTGCCAGCAGCGGGGGGGCTGGGGGCGAGCAGTACTTC
TRBV5-4,NA,TRBJ2-4,NA,CASSLDPGPQYF,TGTGCCAGCAGCTTGGACCCAGGGCCTCAGTACTTC
TRBV18,NA,TRBJ1-2,TRBD1,CASSTGTGVGYTF,TGTGCCAGCTCTACCGGTACAGGGGTTGGCTACACCTTC
TRBV4-1,NA,TRBJ1-6,NA,CSSSQTGPNNSPLHF,TGCTCCAGCAGCCAAACAGGGCCTAATAATTCACCCCTCCACTTT
TRBV4-1,NA,TRBJ1-4,NA,CASSRGGGEKLFF,TGCGCCAGCAGCCGGGGGGGTGGTGAAAAACTGTTTTTT
TRBV15,NA,TRBJ2-5,NA,CATSRGHREQETQYF,TGTGCCACCAGCAGAGGCCACCGGGAACAAGAGACCCAGTACTTC
TRBV21-1,NA,TRBJ1-5,NA,CASSKVRDRAQPQHF,TGTGCCAGCAGCAAAGTAAGGGACAGAGCGCAGCCCCAGCATTTT
TRBV7-2,NA,TRBJ1-2,NA,CASSLGGGEGYTF,TGTGCCAGCAGCTTAGGTGGAGGGGAAGGCTACACCTTC
TRBV2,NA,TRBJ2-7,NA,CATRGELRVGFYEQYF,TGTGCCACCCGTGGGGAATTGAGGGTCGGTTTCTACGAGCAGTACTTC
TRBV5-4,NA,TRBJ2-1,TRBD2,CASNHGASGGLLNNEQFF,TGTGCCAGCAACCACGGGGCTAGCGGGGGCCTACTCAACAATGAGCAGTTCTTC